Here is one T cell receptor (beta chain) with its context. There is no known antigen for this receptor. This clone may be a read error of a much larger clone one base away. This specimen comes from a study of metastatic and nonmetastatic thyroid tumors (dated by TCRdb to 2020 to 2021). At the level of the whole study: The researchers compared repertoires between peripheral blood samples and tumor or nodule tissue samples from patients with malignant or benign thyroid disease.

General study outcomes and caveats: In both blood and tumor samples, malignant tumors were reported to have significantly higher TCR beta diversity than benign nodules.

Taken from cysteine to phenylalanine, the CDR3 has 14 residues. The entry retains the CDR3 DNA only, 42 bases that are in frame from base 1. CDR1 LNHDA and CDR2 SQIVND are derived from the germline V gene (reference sequence). No patient had received any treatment before thyroid surgery. Using T-cell receptor beta sequencing, the study looked back at clinical samples from patients collected from about 2011 to 2018. The method behind the library was PCR. This sample was sequenced with an Illumina HiSeq 4000. High-throughput sequencing was used to profile the TCR beta-chain CDR3 region of every patient. The original methods were these. Drawing on CDR3 differences between clinicopathological groups, the researchers built a classifier meant to tell apart patients with distant-metastatic papillary thyroid cancer. The Shannon index was used to measure repertoire diversity, and the Morisita-Horn index was used to measure how similar tumor and blood repertoires were. The raw public reads went through TCRdb reprocessing: fastp at Q25, MiXCR clone calling, in-frame beta chains kept. TCRdb's processing, not the study's, gives the V and J calls here. This sample comprises some 45,000 clones, roughly 12% of them detected only once. Of the sample, roughly 9% falls within the top ten clones.

The chain is encoded by TRBV19 joined to TRBJ2-2, with the D gene tentatively TRBD1 or TRBD2, based on 5 matching bases in each. Sequencing used blood. This clonotype originated in a male donor with papillary thyroid cancer or a benign thyroid nodule (not recorded which). Some clones in this sample may be carry-over from other donors' samples. In nucleotides, the sequence is TGTGCCAGTAGTGAAGGGGCTGACACCGGGGATCTGTTTTTT. This sequence encodes CASSEGADTGDLFF.